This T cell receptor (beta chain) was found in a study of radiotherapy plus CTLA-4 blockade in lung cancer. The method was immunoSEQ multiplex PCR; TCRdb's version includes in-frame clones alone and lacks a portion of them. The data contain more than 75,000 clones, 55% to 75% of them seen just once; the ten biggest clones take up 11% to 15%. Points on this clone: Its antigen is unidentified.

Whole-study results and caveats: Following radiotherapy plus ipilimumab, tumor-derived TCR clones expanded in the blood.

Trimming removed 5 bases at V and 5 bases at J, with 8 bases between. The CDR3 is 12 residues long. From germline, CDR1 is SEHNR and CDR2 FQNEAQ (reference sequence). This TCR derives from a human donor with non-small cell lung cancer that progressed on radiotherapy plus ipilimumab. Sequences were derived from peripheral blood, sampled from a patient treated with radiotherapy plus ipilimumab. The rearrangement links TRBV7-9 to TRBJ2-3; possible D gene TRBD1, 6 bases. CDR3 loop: CASSPRGDTQYF. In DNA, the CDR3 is TGTGCCAGCAGCCCCAGGGGAGATACGCAGTATTTT.